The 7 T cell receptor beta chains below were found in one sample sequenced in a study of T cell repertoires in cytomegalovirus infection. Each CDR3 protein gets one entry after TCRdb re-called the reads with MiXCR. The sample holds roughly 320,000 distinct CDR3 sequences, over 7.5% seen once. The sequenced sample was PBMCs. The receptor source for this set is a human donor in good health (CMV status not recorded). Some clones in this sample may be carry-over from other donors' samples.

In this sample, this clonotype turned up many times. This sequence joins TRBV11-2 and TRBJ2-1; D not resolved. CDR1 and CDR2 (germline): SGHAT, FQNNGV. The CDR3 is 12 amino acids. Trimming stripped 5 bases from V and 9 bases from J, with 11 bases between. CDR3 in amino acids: CASSRESREQFF. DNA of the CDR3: TGTGCCAGCAGCCGAGAGTCGCGTGAGCAGTTCTTC.

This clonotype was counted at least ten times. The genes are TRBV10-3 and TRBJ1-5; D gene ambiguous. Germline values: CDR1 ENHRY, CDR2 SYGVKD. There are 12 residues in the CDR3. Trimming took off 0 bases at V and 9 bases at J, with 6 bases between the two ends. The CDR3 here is CAISESERPQHF. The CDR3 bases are TGTGCCATCAGTGAGTCGGAACGGCCCCAGCATTTT.

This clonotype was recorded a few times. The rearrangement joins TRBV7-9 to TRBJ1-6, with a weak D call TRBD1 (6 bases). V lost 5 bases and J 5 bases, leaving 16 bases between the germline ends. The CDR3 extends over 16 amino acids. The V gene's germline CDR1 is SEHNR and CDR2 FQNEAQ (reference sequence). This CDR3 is CASSHIGTSNNSPLHF. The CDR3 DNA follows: TGTGCCAGCAGCCACATTGGGACATCGAATAATTCACCCCTCCACTTT.

The CDR3 is CASSSYRSGNTGELFF. The CDR3 DNA sequence: TGTGCCAGCAGCTCTTATCGTAGCGGGAACACCGGGGAGCTGTTTTTT. The chain carries TRBV7-3 and TRBJ2-2, with D tentatively TRBD2 (6 bases). The CDR3 length is 16 residues. Between the trimmed V and J ends, which lost 4 bases and 1 base, there was a span of 13 bases. The germline V gene has CDR1 SGHTA and CDR2 FQGTGA. Using reference TRBV7-3 and TRBJ2-2 for the parts outside the CDR3, the full variable domain is GAGVSQTPSNKVTEKGKYVELRCDPISGHTALYWYRQSLGQGPEFLIYFQGTGAADDSGLPNDRFFAVRPEGSVSTLKIQRTERGDSAVYLCASSSYRSGNTGELFFGEGSRLTVL.

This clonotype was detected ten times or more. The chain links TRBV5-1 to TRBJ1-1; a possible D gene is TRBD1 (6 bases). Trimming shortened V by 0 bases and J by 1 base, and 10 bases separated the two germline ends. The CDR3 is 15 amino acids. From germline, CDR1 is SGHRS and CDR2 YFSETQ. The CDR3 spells CASSLAGTQNTEAFF. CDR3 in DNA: TGCGCCAGCAGCTTGGCCGGGACACAGAACACTGAAGCTTTCTTT.

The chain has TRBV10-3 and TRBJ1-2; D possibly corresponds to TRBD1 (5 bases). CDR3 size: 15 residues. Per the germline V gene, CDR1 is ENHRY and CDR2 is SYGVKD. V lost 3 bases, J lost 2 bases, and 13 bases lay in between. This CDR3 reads CAISERDQGNYGYTF. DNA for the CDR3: TGTGCCATCAGTGAACGGGACCAAGGCAACTATGGCTACACCTTC.

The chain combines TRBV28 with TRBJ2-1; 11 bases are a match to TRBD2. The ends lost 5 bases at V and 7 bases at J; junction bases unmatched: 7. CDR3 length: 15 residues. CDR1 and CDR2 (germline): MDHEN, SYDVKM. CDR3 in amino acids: CASSPTSGGPNEQFF. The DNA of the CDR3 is TGTGCCAGCAGTCCAACTAGCGGGGGACCGAATGAGCAGTTCTTC.